The 30 T cell receptor beta chains given below trace back to one sample, sequenced in a study of blood T cell repertoires in COVID-19. The data were produced by immunoSEQ multiplex PCR, yet TCRdb's version contains in-frame clones alone and is incomplete. The data hold 200,000 to 250,000 clones, with nearly 90% observed a single time. Sample: PBMCs or T cells enriched from blood (not recorded which). The origin of the receptors is a man aged 25-45 years who had been exposed to COVID-19.

The chain employs TRBV11-2 and TRBJ2-5, with TRBD2 matching 14 bases. After removal of 1 base from V and 5 bases from J, the junction contained 3 bases not matched to a gene. CDR3 size: 16 residues. Germline V gene lookup returns CDR1 SGHAT and CDR2 FQNNGV. The CDR3 is CASSLGRTSGGETQYF. For the CDR3, the DNA is TGTGCCAGCAGCTTAGGGCGGACTAGCGGGGGGGAGACCCAGTACTTC. Supplemented by reference TRBV11-2 and TRBJ2-5, the full variable domain reads EAGVAQSPRYKIIEKRQSVAFWCNPISGHATLYWYQQILGQGPKLLIQFQNNGVVDDSQLPKDRFSAERLKGVDSTLKIQPAKLEDSAVYLCASSLGRTSGGETQYFGPGTRLLVL.

In its sample, this clone was seen once. In DNA, the CDR3 is TGTGCCAGCACCTCACTAGGGTGGAACGAGCAGTACTTC. Protein sequence: CASTSLGWNEQYF. The chain is built from TRBV5-4 and TRBJ2-7; perhaps TRBD2 as D (5 bases). Trimming left V 6 bases short and J 5 bases short, with 15 bases between. This CDR3 is 13 amino acids long. Per germline, CDR1 SGHNT and CDR2 YYREEE (reference sequence). The complete variable domain, with remaining parts taken from reference TRBV5-4 and TRBJ2-7, reads ETGVTQSPTHLIKTRGQQVTLRCSSQSGHNTVSWYQQALGQGPQFIFQYYREEENGRGNFPPRFSGLQFPNYSSELNVNALELDDSALYLCASTSLGWNEQYFGPGTRLTVT.

This clone was seen a single time. The gene calls are TRBV9 and TRBJ1-3; tentative D call: TRBD1 (5 bases). Germline-derived CDR1 and CDR2 are SGDLS and YYNGEE. Trimming took 0 bases from V and 1 from J, leaving 11 bases between them. This CDR3 has 16 amino acids. The CDR3 nucleotides read TGTGCCAGCAGCGTAGGCTCAGGGTTATCTGGAAACACCATATATTTT. This sequence encodes CASSVGSGLSGNTIYF. Combining the CDR3 with reference TRBV9 and TRBJ1-3 gives the whole variable domain DSGVTQTPKHLITATGQRVTLRCSPRSGDLSVYWYQQSLDQGLQFLIQYYNGEERAKGNILERFSAQQFPDLHSELNLSSLELGDSALYFCASSVGSGLSGNTIYFGEGSWLTVV.

This chain links TRBV19 with TRBJ1-1; D remains ambiguous. Germline V gene lookup returns CDR1 LNHDA and CDR2 SQIVND (reference sequence). V was trimmed by 10 bases and J by 1 base, leaving 16 bases between them. The CDR3 is 14 amino acids. In nucleotides, the CDR3 is TGTGCCACCCCTGAGGGTCGGAAGAACACTGAAGCTTTCTTT. Its translation is CATPEGRKNTEAFF.

The chain recombines TRBV18 with TRBJ1-1; a weak D match, TRBD1 (6 bases). V gave up 6 bases and J gave up 0 bases, with 14 bases separating them. The CDR3 loop spans 15 amino acids. Looked up from germline, CDR1 is KGHSH and CDR2 is LQKENI. DNA for the CDR3: TGTGCCAGCTCCCGCGGGAGGGACATGAACACTGAAGCTTTCTTT. Encoded protein: CASSRGRDMNTEAFF. Using reference TRBV18 and TRBJ1-1 for the parts outside the CDR3, the full variable domain is NAGVMQNPRHLVRRRGQEARLRCSPMKGHSHVYWYRQLPEEGLKFMVYLQKENIIDESGMPKERFSAEFPKEGPSILRIQQVVRGDSAAYFCASSRGRDMNTEAFFGQGTRLTVV.

The chain carries TRBV18 and TRBJ1-1, with 8 bases lining up with TRBD1. The CDR3 has 13 residues. CDR1 and CDR2 (germline): KGHSH, LQKENI. With V trimmed by 5 bases and J by 5 bases, 4 bases remained unmatched. The CDR3 spells CASSAGGKTEAFF. CDR3 coding DNA: TGTGCCAGCTCAGCAGGGGGCAAGACTGAAGCTTTCTTT.

The gene calls are TRBV7-2 and TRBJ2-7; D gene uncertain. The ends were cut back, 1 base at V and 3 bases at J, with 10 bases in the middle. Germline values: CDR1 SGHTA, CDR2 FQGNSA. The CDR3 totals 14 residues. The CDR3 nucleotides are TGTGCCAGCAGCTTAGACGCAGGCCACTACGAGCAGTACTTC. It specifies CASSLDAGHYEQYF.

The genes are TRBV7-7 and TRBJ2-2, with TRBD1 matching 7 bases. The CDR3 spans 16 residues. Unmatched junction bases numbered 9, after V lost 5 bases and J lost 3 bases. Per the germline V gene, CDR1 is SSHAT and CDR2 is FNYEAQ (reference sequence). The CDR3 region has the DNA TGTGCCAGCAGCCGAGACGGGCAGGGGGACACCGGGGAGCTGTTTTTT. This sequence encodes CASSRDGQGDTGELFF.

This chain joins TRBV27 and TRBJ2-7, with a tentative D call TRBD1 (5 bases). V lost 0 bases, J lost 1 base, and 25 bases lay in between. Per germline, CDR1 MNHEY and CDR2 SMNVEV (reference sequence). The CDR3 contains 20 residues. The CDR3 reads CASSLSGPGRVGRGSYEQYF. CDR3 nucleotide sequence: TGTGCCAGCAGTTTATCTGGCCCGGGTCGTGTGGGGCGAGGATCCTACGAGCAGTACTTC.

This clone was seen a single time. The chain recombines TRBV13 with TRBJ2-7, with 13 positions matching TRBD2. CDR1 and CDR2 (germline): PRHDT, FYEKMQ (reference sequence). The CDR3 covers 17 residues. The V gene end was trimmed by 5 bases and the J gene end by 0 bases; junction bases not matched to a gene: 7. The CDR3 region is CASSRLAGGLSSYEQYF. CDR3 bases: TGTGCCAGCAGCCGACTAGCGGGGGGCCTGTCCTCCTACGAGCAGTACTTC.

This chain joins TRBV29-1 and TRBJ2-1; 9 bases are a match to TRBD1. This CDR3 comprises 14 residues. Germline V CDR1 and CDR2: SQVTM, ANQGSEA. The ends lost 3 bases at V and 3 bases at J; junction bases unmatched: 3. The CDR3 spells CSVDLGQGYNEQFF. CDR3 coding DNA: TGCAGCGTTGATCTGGGACAGGGCTACAATGAGCAGTTCTTC.

The J gene is TRBJ1-1, the V gene TRBV25-1, with a possible D match to TRBD1 (6 bases). Germline V CDR1 and CDR2: MGHDK, SYGVNS. Trimming removed 3 bases at V and 5 bases at J, with 13 bases between. The CDR3 is made up of 14 amino acids. CDR3 region: CASSEPFRGTEAFF. The CDR3 DNA is TGTGCCAGCAGTGAGCCTTTCAGGGGAACTGAAGCTTTCTTT. The full variable domain, its missing parts supplied by reference TRBV25-1 and TRBJ1-1, is EADIYQTPRYLVIGTGKKITLECSQTMGHDKMYWYQQDPGMELHLIHYSYGVNSTEKGDLSSESTVSRIRTEHFPLTLESARPSHTSQYLCASSEPFRGTEAFFGQGTRLTVV.

The chain couples TRBV9 to TRBJ1-1, with 10 bases matching TRBD1. This CDR3 contains 19 residues. With V trimmed by 4 bases and J by 4 bases, 19 bases remained unmatched. Per the germline V gene, CDR1 is SGDLS and CDR2 is YYNGEE. CDR3 nucleotides: TGTGCCAGCAGCCCCCGAACCGGGACAGGGGACCCTAGGAGCACTGAAGCTTTCTTT. This encodes CASSPRTGTGDPRSTEAFF.

The sample holds one count of this clone. The chain recombines TRBV5-6 with TRBJ1-2; 7 bases are a match to TRBD1. There are 15 residues in the CDR3. CDR1 is SGHDT, CDR2 YYEEEE, per germline. V was pared by 1 base and J by 2 bases, with 5 bases of the junction left unmatched. The CDR3 sequence is CASSLTRDRNYGYTF. CDR3 nucleotide sequence: TGTGCCAGCAGCTTGACGCGGGACAGAAACTATGGCTACACCTTC.

V gene TRBV7-6 combines with J gene TRBJ1-2; 8 positions match TRBD1. Looked up from germline, CDR1 is SGHVS and CDR2 is FNYEAQ. V was clipped by 1 base and J by 4 bases; unmatched bases: 5. The CDR3 totals 15 residues. The CDR3 here is CASSLGQGNIYGYTF. DNA of the CDR3: TGTGCCAGCAGCTTAGGACAGGGGAATATCTATGGCTACACCTTC.

This clone came up a few times. V usage is TRBV6-1 and J usage is TRBJ2-7; perhaps TRBD1 as D (5 bases). There are 16 residues in the CDR3. Deletions cut 2 bases from V and 5 bases from J, with 19 bases between. Germline CDR1 and CDR2: MNHNS and SASEGT. The CDR3 nucleotides read TGTGCCAGCAGTGAATTGCAGGGCCCCTCTCCTAACGAGCAGTACTTC. The encoded protein is CASSELQGPSPNEQYF.

This chain connects TRBV7-8 to TRBJ2-2, with D possibly being TRBD1 (6 bases). The germline V and J ends were trimmed by 7 bases and 1 base, with 10 bases remaining between them. The CDR3 loop spans 14 amino acids. CDR1 SGHVS and CDR2 FQNEAQ come from the germline V gene. The CDR3 DNA reads TGTGCCAGCAATGGGGGCCTGAACACCGGGGAGCTGTTTTTT. Its translation: CASNGGLNTGELFF.

This chain uses TRBV27 with TRBJ1-1; 7 nucleotides match TRBD1. Germline trimming cut 6 bases from V and 2 bases from J; bases unmatched to any gene: 9. The CDR3 consists of 15 residues. CDR1 is MNHEY, CDR2 SMNVEV, per germline (reference sequence). CDR3 amino acids: CASSPAGTANTEAFF. The CDR3 coding sequence is TGTGCCAGCAGCCCCGCCGGGACAGCAAACACTGAAGCTTTCTTT.

The rearrangement joins TRBV25-1 to TRBJ1-3; D is uncertain. Germline V CDR1 and CDR2: MGHDK, SYGVNS. Between the trimmed V and J ends, which lost 0 bases and 2 bases, there was a span of 11 bases. CDR3 length equals 16 residues. The CDR3 spells CASSEYSYLAGNTIYF. The CDR3 DNA follows: TGTGCCAGCAGTGAATATTCCTATCTGGCTGGAAACACCATATATTTT.

V and J are TRBV30 and TRBJ2-4; TRBD2 matches 8 bases. The CDR3 is 14 amino acids. The germline V gene encodes CDR1 GTSNPN and CDR2 SVGIG (reference sequence). V dropped 3 bases and J dropped 8; count of bases not matched to a gene: 9. CDR3 in DNA: TGTGCCTGGAGGCGCGTGGGGCGGGGGGACATTCAGTACTTC. Protein sequence: CAWRRVGRGDIQYF.

This chain connects TRBV6-6 to TRBJ1-1; 7 nucleotides agree with TRBD1. Germline CDR1 and CDR2: MNHNY and SVGAGI (reference sequence). Trimming cost V 4 bases and J 4 bases; bases outside gene matches: 9. CDR3 size: 15 residues. The CDR3 bases are TGTGCCAGCAGTTTCCGACAGGGAGCAATCACTGAAGCTTTCTTT. It translates to CASSFRQGAITEAFF.

This chain joins TRBV11-3 and TRBJ2-7, with D unresolved. The CDR3 has 12 amino acids. Per the germline V gene, CDR1 is SGHNT and CDR2 is YENEEA. The V gene lost 1 base and the J gene lost 9 bases, with 10 bases spanning the gap. CDR3 loop: CASSLGSGAQYF. For the CDR3, the DNA is TGTGCCAGCAGCTTAGGCTCAGGCGCGCAGTACTTC.

V usage is TRBV6-2 or TRBV6-3 and J usage is TRBJ2-7; D may be TRBD2 (6 bases). V was trimmed by 0 bases and J by 1 base, leaving 13 bases between them. The CDR3 consists of 16 residues. Germline V gene data show CDR1 as MNHEY and CDR2 as SVGEGT. CDR3 sequence reads: CASSYSRISGSYEQYF. CDR3 bases: TGTGCCAGCAGTTACTCGAGGATTAGCGGTTCCTACGAGCAGTACTTC.

V usage is TRBV6-4 and J usage is TRBJ1-2; D might be TRBD1 (6 bases). The germline V gene has CDR1 MRHNA and CDR2 SNTAGT. V lost 6 bases and J lost 8, with 19 bases in between. The CDR3 extends over 14 amino acids. This CDR3 is CASRDTGNLRGYTF. In DNA, the CDR3 is TGTGCCAGCAGGGACACAGGGAACCTGAGGGGCTACACCTTC.

This chain joins TRBV2 and TRBJ2-2; no definite D call. The CDR3 covers 14 residues. Germline CDR1 SNHLY, CDR2 FYNNEI. The V end was cut by 1 base, the J end by 2 bases, with 5 bases between. In DNA form, the CDR3 reads TGTGCCAGCAGTGAAGGCAGTAACACCGGGGAGCTGTTTTTT. Translating gives CASSEGSNTGELFF.

This clone has only one observation. This rearrangement joins TRBV19 to TRBJ1-2; D remains ambiguous. The CDR3 totals 15 residues. Germline CDR1 reads LNHDA; CDR2 reads SQIVND (reference sequence). Between the trimmed V and J ends, which lost 3 bases and 5 bases, there was a span of 16 bases. The CDR3 is CASSMKTDSSYGYTF. CDR3 bases: TGTGCCAGTAGTATGAAAACGGACTCCTCATATGGCTACACCTTC.

The genes are TRBV10-3 and TRBJ1-1; D unclear. The CDR3 loop spans 11 amino acids. The V gene's germline CDR1 is ENHRY and CDR2 SYGVKD. Between the trimmed V and J ends, which lost 10 bases and 7 bases, there was a span of 13 bases. The CDR3 DNA sequence: TGTGCCAAGCAAGAGGCTGGTGAAGCTTTCTTT. Its protein is CAKQEAGEAFF.

J is TRBJ1-1 and V is TRBV10-3; D unclear. Germline V lookup: CDR1 ENHRY, CDR2 SYGVKD. V shed 0 bases and J shed 5 bases, with 13 bases lying between them. The length of the CDR3 is 15 residues. This chain's CDR3 is CAISESMRGYTEAFF. CDR3 DNA sequence: TGTGCCATCAGTGAGTCGATGCGGGGTTATACTGAAGCTTTCTTT.

This chain joins TRBV2 and TRBJ1-5; no firm D call. Per the germline V gene, CDR1 is SNHLY and CDR2 is FYNNEI. With 5 bases removed from V and 4 bases from J, the gap between germline ends came to 6 bases. The length of the CDR3 is 12 residues. CDR3 in amino acids: CASSYFNQPQHF. CDR3 coding DNA: TGTGCCAGCAGTTATTTTAATCAGCCCCAGCATTTT. Variable domain in full (rest from reference TRBV2 and TRBJ1-5): EPEVTQTPSHQVTQMGQEVILRCVPISNHLYFYWYRQILGQKVEFLVSFYNNEISEKSEIFDDQFSVERPDGSNFTLKIRSTKLEDSAMYFCASSYFNQPQHFGDGTRLSIL.

The gene calls are TRBV24-1 and TRBJ2-2; D is unresolved. V lost 2 bases to trimming and J lost 5 bases, with 5 bases between them. Looked up from germline, CDR1 is KGHDR and CDR2 is SFDVKD. This CDR3 region has 13 residues. The CDR3, as DNA: TGTGCCACCAGTGATTCCGGGACCGGGGAGCTGTTTTTT. Its protein product is CATSDSGTGELFF.